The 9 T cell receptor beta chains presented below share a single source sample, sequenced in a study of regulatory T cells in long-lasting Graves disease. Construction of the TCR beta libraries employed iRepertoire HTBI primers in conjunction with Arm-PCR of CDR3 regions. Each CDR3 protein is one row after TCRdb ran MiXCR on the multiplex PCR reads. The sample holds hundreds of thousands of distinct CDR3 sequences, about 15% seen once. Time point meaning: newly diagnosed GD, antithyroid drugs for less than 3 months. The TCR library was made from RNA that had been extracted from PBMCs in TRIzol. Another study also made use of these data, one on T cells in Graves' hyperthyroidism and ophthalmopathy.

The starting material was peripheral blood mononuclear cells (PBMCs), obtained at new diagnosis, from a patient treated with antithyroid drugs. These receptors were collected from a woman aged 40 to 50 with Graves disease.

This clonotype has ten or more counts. As DNA, the CDR3 is TGTGCCAGCAGTTTAACAGACCTCATCTCTGGAAACACCATATATTTT. It translates to CASSLTDLISGNTIYF. V gene TRBV12-3 or TRBV12-4 combines with J gene TRBJ1-3; unclear D gene. The CDR3 is 16 amino acids. Trimming left V 2 bases short and J 0 bases short, with 11 bases between.

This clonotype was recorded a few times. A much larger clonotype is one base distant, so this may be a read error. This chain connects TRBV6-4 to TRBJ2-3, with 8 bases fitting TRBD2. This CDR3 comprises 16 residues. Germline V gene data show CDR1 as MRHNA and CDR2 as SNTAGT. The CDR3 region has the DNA TGTGTCAGCAGTGAACGAGCGGGAGCTAGCACAGATACGCAGTATTTT. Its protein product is CVSSERAGASTDTQYF.

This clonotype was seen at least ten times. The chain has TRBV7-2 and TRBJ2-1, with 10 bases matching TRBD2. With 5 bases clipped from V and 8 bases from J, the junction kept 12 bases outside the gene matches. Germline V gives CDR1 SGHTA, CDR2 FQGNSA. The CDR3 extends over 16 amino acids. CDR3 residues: CASSPSGSDFFYEQFF. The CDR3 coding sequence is TGTGCCAGCAGCCCTAGCGGGAGTGATTTTTTCTATGAGCAGTTCTTC.

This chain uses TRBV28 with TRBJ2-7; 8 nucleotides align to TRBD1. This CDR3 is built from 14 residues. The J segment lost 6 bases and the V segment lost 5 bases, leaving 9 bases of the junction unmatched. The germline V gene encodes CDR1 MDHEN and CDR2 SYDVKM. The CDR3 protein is CASSRRGTGAEQYF. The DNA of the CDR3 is TGTGCCAGCAGTAGACGGGGGACAGGAGCCGAGCAGTACTTC. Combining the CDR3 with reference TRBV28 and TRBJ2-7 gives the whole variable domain DVKVTQSSRYLVKRTGEKVFLECVQDMDHENMFWYRQDPGLGLRLIYFSYDVKMKEKGDIPEGYSVSREKKERFSLILESASTNQTSMYLCASSRRGTGAEQYFGPGTRLTVT.

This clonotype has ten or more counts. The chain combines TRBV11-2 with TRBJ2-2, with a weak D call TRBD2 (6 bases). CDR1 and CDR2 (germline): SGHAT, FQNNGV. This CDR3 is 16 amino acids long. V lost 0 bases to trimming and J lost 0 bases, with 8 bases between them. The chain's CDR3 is CASSLDWGANTGELFF. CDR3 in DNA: TGTGCCAGCAGCTTAGACTGGGGGGCGAACACCGGGGAGCTGTTTTTT.

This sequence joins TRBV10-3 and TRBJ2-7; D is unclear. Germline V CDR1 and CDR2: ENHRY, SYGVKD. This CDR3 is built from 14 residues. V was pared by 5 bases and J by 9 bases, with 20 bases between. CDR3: CAISKQTTRLGQYF. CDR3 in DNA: TGTGCCATCAGTAAACAAACGACCCGGCTGGGGCAGTACTTC.

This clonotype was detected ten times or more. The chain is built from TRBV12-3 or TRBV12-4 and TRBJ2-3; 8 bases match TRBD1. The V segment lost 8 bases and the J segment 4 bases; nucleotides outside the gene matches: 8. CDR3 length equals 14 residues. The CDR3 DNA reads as TGTGCCAGCGCCCTGACAGGGGAGGCAGATACGCAGTATTTT. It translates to CASALTGEADTQYF.

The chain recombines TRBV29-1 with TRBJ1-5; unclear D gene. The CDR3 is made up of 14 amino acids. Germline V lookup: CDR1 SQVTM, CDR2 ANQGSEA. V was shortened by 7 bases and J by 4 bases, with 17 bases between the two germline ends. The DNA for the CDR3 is TGCAGCGGATCCCAAGAAAGGGCTAATCAGCCCCAGCATTTT. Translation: CSGSQERANQPQHF.

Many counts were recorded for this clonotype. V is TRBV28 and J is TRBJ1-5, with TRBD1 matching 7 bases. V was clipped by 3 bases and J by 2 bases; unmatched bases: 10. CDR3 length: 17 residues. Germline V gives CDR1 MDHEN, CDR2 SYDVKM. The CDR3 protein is CASSFGADRIGNQPQHF. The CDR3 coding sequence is TGTGCCAGCAGTTTTGGGGCGGACAGGATTGGCAATCAGCCCCAGCATTTT.